The T cell receptor (beta chain) described here comes from a study of cytomegalovirus exposure and HLA in healthy donors. Whole-study context: Among roughly 180 million T cells, an earlier analysis found 117 million unique TCR beta sequences.

Study-wide findings and caveats: The majority of CMV-associated TCR beta chains were reported as apparently HLA-restricted in a later analysis. The authors considered a cluster of highly shared sequence variants likely to be a sequencing artifact.

The CDR3 is 17 amino acids. CDR1 is SGHAT and CDR2 is FQNNGV in the germline V gene. The germline V and J ends were trimmed by 3 bases and 0 bases, with 12 bases remaining between them. A word on this clone: What it binds is not known.

With 60 Vbeta and 13 Jbeta primers, the PCR was carried out. Using immunoSEQ multiplex PCR, the repertoire was profiled, and TCRdb retains in-frame clones only, with some absent. The data hold around 130,000 clones, with 80% to 85% observed a single time. This TCR was recovered from a boy between 5 and 17 years old in good health and CMV-seronegative. Sample: PBMCs. The J gene is TRBJ2-6, the V gene TRBV11-2; weak D call: TRBD2 (6 bases). CDR3 residues: CASSLGLVSSGANVLTF. The CDR3, as DNA: TGTGCCAGCAGCTTGGGACTCGTTAGCTCTGGGGCCAACGTCCTGACTTTC.